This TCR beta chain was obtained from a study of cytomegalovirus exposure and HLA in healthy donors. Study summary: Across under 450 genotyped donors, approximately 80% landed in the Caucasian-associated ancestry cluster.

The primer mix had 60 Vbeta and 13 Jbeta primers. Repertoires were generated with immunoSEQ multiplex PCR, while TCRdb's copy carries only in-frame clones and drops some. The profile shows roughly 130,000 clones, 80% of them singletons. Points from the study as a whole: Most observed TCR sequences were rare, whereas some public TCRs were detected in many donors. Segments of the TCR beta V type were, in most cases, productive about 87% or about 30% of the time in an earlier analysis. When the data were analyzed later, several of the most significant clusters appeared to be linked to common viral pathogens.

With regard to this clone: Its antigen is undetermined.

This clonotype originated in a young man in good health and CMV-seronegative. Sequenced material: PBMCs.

The CDR3 protein is CASSPTNGGNTEAFF. Here the CDR3 DNA reads TGTGCCAGCAGCCCCACAAACGGGGGAAACACTGAAGCTTTCTTT. The chain has TRBV27 and TRBJ1-1; D may be TRBD1 (5 bases). With 6 bases removed from V and 2 bases from J, the gap between germline ends came to 16 bases. The CDR3 runs to 15 residues. The V gene's germline CDR1 is MNHEY and CDR2 SMNVEV (reference sequence).